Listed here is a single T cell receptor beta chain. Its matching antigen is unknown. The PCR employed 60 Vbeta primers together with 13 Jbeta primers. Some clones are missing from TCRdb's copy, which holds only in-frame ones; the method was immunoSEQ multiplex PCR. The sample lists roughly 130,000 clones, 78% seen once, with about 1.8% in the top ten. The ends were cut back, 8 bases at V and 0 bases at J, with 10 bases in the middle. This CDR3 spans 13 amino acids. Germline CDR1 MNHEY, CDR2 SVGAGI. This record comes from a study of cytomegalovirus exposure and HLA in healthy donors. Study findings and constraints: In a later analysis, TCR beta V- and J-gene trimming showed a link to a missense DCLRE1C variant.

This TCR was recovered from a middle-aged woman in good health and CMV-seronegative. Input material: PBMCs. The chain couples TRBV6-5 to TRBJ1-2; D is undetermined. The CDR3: CASSPGANYGYTF. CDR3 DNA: TGTGCCAGCTCTCCGGGAGCTAACTATGGCTACACCTTC.